The 21 T cell receptor beta chains reported below all come from one sample, sequenced in a study of cytomegalovirus exposure and HLA in healthy donors (dated by TCRdb to the late 2010s). Library preparation used the immunoSEQ multiplex PCR assay. For the multiplex PCR, a mixture combining 60 forward primers for TCR Vbeta segments and 13 reverse primers for TCR Jbeta segments was used. TCRdb took this table from immuneACCESS and kept in-frame rearrangements with V and J called. Such tables lack part of the clones; where checked against another copy, unresolved V genes explain under half of the gap, and the rest is unexplained. The sample table holds 150,000 to 200,000 clones, of which about four fifths were seen once. The ten top clones hold roughly 1.5% of the sample. The material sequenced was PBMCs. The receptors here all came from a woman younger than 30 in good health and CMV-seronegative.

V is TRBV21-1 and J is TRBJ2-7; the DNA was not compared with TRBD1, the D call given in the table. TRBV21-1 is noted as a pseudogene. There are 14 residues in the CDR3. This CDR3 reads CASSKVTGTEGSSV. The CDR3 nucleotides are TGTGCCAGCAGCAAAGTCACAGGGACAGAAGGCAGTAGTGTC.

The rearrangement uses TRBV19 and TRBJ2-3, with a tentative D call TRBD2 (5 bases). The V end was cut by 3 bases, the J end by 1 base, with 11 bases between. The germline V gene has CDR1 LNHDA and CDR2 SQIVND (reference sequence). The CDR3 covers 15 residues. The CDR3 nucleotides read TGTGCCAGTAGTATCCCCGGGATAGGCACAGATACGCAGTATTTT. This sequence encodes CASSIPGIGTDTQYF. Filled out from reference TRBV19 and TRBJ2-3, the complete variable domain reads DGGITQSPKYLFRKEGQNVTLSCEQNLNHDAMYWYRQDPGQGLRLIYYSQIVNDFQKGDIAEGYSVSREKKESFPLTVTSAQKNPTAFYLCASSIPGIGTDTQYFGPGTRLTVL.

This clone was observed a handful of times. The chain couples TRBV5-6 to TRBJ2-7, with D perhaps TRBD2 (5 bases). Looked up from germline, CDR1 is SGHDT and CDR2 is YYEEEE. The CDR3 runs 12 residues. Trimming stripped 6 bases from V and 9 bases from J, with 16 bases between. CDR3: CASNSMGEGQYF. CDR3 DNA sequence: TGTGCCAGCAACTCCATGGGTGAGGGGCAGTACTTC.

V gene TRBV11-2 combines with J gene TRBJ2-3, with unresolved D. CDR1 and CDR2 (germline): SGHAT, FQNNGV. The CDR3 is made up of 14 amino acids. Trimming shortened V by 2 bases and J by 3 bases, and 9 bases separated the two germline ends. The CDR3 is CASSLLHGTDTQYF. The CDR3 DNA is TGTGCCAGCAGCTTACTGCACGGGACAGATACGCAGTATTTT.

The chain uses TRBV11-2 and TRBJ2-4; D perhaps matches TRBD1 (5 bases). Trimming left V 5 bases short and J 1 base short, with 12 bases between. From germline, CDR1 is SGHAT and CDR2 FQNNGV. CDR3 length equals 15 residues. The CDR3 reads CASSGYPGAKNIQYF. Here the CDR3 DNA reads TGTGCCAGCAGCGGGTATCCAGGGGCCAAAAACATTCAGTACTTC.

The chain recombines TRBV30 with TRBJ2-2; 8 bases line up with TRBD1. CDR3 length: 12 amino acids. The J segment lost 6 bases and the V segment lost 5 bases, leaving 2 bases of the junction unmatched. Per germline, CDR1 GTSNPN and CDR2 SVGIG (reference sequence). The CDR3 sequence: CAWVQGAGELFF. The CDR3 DNA reads TGTGCCTGGGTACAGGGGGCCGGGGAGCTGTTTTTT.

A note on this clone: The same CDR3 arises from other DNA sequences in this sample as well. The V call is TRBV27, the J call TRBJ2-7, with 7 bases aligning to TRBD1. Germline V CDR1 and CDR2: MNHEY, SMNVEV (reference sequence). The CDR3 extends over 13 amino acids. Trimming removed 0 bases from V and 12 bases from J; junction bases left unmatched: 8. CDR3 protein: CASSLSPQGLRYF. The CDR3 DNA reads as TGTGCCAGCAGTTTATCCCCACAGGGGCTCAGGTACTTC.

This chain uses TRBV27 with TRBJ1-5, with D maybe TRBD1 (5 bases). Germline values: CDR1 MNHEY, CDR2 SMNVEV (reference sequence). Trimming stripped 2 bases from V and 9 bases from J, with 14 bases between. The CDR3 length is 14 residues. The CDR3 loop reads CASSLGGASGPQHF. The CDR3 DNA sequence: TGTGCCAGCAGTTTAGGCGGGGCCAGTGGGCCCCAGCATTTT.

CDR3 in DNA: TGTGCCAGCAGCTTAGGGGACATCTTCTACGAGCAGTACGTC. It yields the protein CASSLGDIFYEQYV. This chain uses TRBV7-9 with TRBJ2-7; D may be TRBD1 (6 bases). CDR1 is SEHNR and CDR2 is FQNEAQ in the germline V gene (reference sequence). V was pared by 1 base and J by 3 bases, with 10 bases between. There are 14 residues in the CDR3.

In its sample, this clone was seen a few times. The J gene is TRBJ2-7, the V gene TRBV6-1, with TRBD2 identical over 16 bases. From germline, CDR1 is MNHNS and CDR2 SASEGT. With 3 bases clipped from V and 1 base from J, the junction kept 12 bases outside the gene matches. The length of the CDR3 is 20 residues. In nucleotides, the CDR3 is TGTGCCAGCAGTGACCTAACCGGGACTAGCGGGAGGGCCAGGTCCTACGAGCAGTACTTC. Translation: CASSDLTGTSGRARSYEQYF.

The chain joins TRBV4-1 to TRBJ1-1; no firm D call. The CDR3 contains 14 residues. Trimming removed 1 base from V and 3 bases from J, with 9 bases in between. Germline V gene lookup returns CDR1 MGHRA and CDR2 YSYEKL. CDR3 region: CASSQVVRHTEAFF. The DNA of the CDR3 is TGCGCCAGCAGCCAAGTAGTGAGGCACACTGAAGCTTTCTTT.

The J gene is TRBJ2-1, the V gene TRBV27; 8 bases fit TRBD1. Germline-derived CDR1 and CDR2 are MNHEY and SMNVEV (reference sequence). The CDR3 is 19 amino acids. Trimming at V came to 7 bases and at J to 3 bases, leaving 20 bases not matched to a gene. The CDR3 spells CASTRNGQGIGGNYNEQFF. CDR3 DNA: TGTGCCAGCACGAGAAACGGACAGGGAATAGGGGGCAACTACAATGAGCAGTTCTTC.

This clone was picked up a small number of times. The chain links TRBV15 to TRBJ2-7, with D uncertain. Germline assignment: CDR1 LNHNV and CDR2 YYDKDF (reference sequence). This CDR3 is 18 amino acids long. Trimming took 0 bases from V and 3 from J, leaving 21 bases between them. The CDR3 DNA follows: TGTGCCACCAGCAGAGATTCCGCTTCCGGGTCCCAAAACTACGAGCAGTACTTC. Its translation: CATSRDSASGSQNYEQYF.

The J gene is TRBJ2-2, the V gene TRBV5-8; 8 nucleotides agree with TRBD1. CDR3 size: 15 residues. Germline values: CDR1 SGHTS, CDR2 YDEGEE. V shed 0 bases, J shed 5 bases, and the junction held 3 bases outside the gene matches. The CDR3 loop is CASSLGQGWTGELFF. The DNA for the CDR3 is TGTGCCAGCAGCTTGGGACAGGGGTGGACCGGGGAGCTGTTTTTT.

This clone occurred a few times. The chain carries TRBV9 and TRBJ2-2; D might be TRBD1 (7 bases). Trimming removed 4 bases from V and 7 bases from J, with 20 bases in between. This CDR3 contains 16 residues. Germline V gene lookup returns CDR1 SGDLS and CDR2 YYNGEE. The CDR3 nucleotides are TGTGCCAGCAGCCCCTCAGGGGGGCAAAGAGGCGGGGAGCTGTTTTTT. Protein: CASSPSGGQRGGELFF. The full variable domain, in which reference TRBV9 and TRBJ2-2 provide the parts outside the CDR3, is DSGVTQTPKHLITATGQRVTLRCSPRSGDLSVYWYQQSLDQGLQFLIQYYNGEERAKGNILERFSAQQFPDLHSELNLSSLELGDSALYFCASSPSGGQRGGELFFGEGSRLTVL.

Comment on this clone: At the DNA level, this CDR3 is encoded by other sequences in the same sample as well. The CDR3 spells CASSPIQGADEQYV. DNA of the CDR3: TGTGCCAGCTCACCAATTCAGGGGGCCGACGAGCAGTACGTC. The chain carries TRBV18 and TRBJ2-7, with 8 bases that match TRBD1. J was trimmed by 5 bases and V by 2 bases; bases with no gene match: 5. The CDR3 length is 14 residues. Germline assignment: CDR1 KGHSH and CDR2 LQKENI.

The chain has TRBV27 and TRBJ2-3; possibly TRBD1 for D (6 bases). The germline gives CDR1 MNHEY, CDR2 SMNVEV (reference sequence). This CDR3 spans 16 amino acids. V was trimmed by 0 bases and J by 6 bases, leaving 16 bases between them. The CDR3 loop is CASSLSEARGSDTQYF. CDR3 bases: TGTGCCAGCAGTTTATCGGAGGCCAGGGGCTCGGATACGCAGTATTTT.

This chain joins TRBV5-1 and TRBJ2-1, with 8 bases lining up with TRBD1. Germline CDR1 and CDR2: SGHRS and YFSETQ. The CDR3 covers 15 residues. V lost 0 bases, J lost 5 bases, and 4 bases stayed unmatched. The CDR3 bases are TGCGCCAGCAGCTTGGGTGGGACAGGACACAATGAGCAGTTCTTC. Protein: CASSLGGTGHNEQFF. The whole variable domain, remainder taken from reference TRBV5-1 and TRBJ2-1, is KAGVTQTPRYLIKTRGQQVTLSCSPISGHRSVSWYQQTPGQGLQFLFEYFSETQRNKGNFPGRFSGRQFSNSRSEMNVSTLELGDSALYLCASSLGGTGHNEQFFGPGTRLTVL.

This clone was detected once. This chain connects TRBV27 to TRBJ2-7; D is possibly TRBD2 (7 bases). The CDR3 sequence is 14 residues long. Germline V lookup: CDR1 MNHEY, CDR2 SMNVEV (reference sequence). The V end lost 3 bases, the J end lost 5 bases, and 14 bases lay between the germline ends. The CDR3 loop reads CASSLGPGGHEQYF. In DNA, the CDR3 is TGTGCCAGCAGTTTGGGACCGGGGGGCCACGAGCAGTACTTC.

The chain uses TRBV7-2 and TRBJ2-1, with TRBD2 matching over 9 bases. The CDR3 runs 15 residues. With 9 bases clipped from V and 6 bases from J, the junction kept 12 bases outside the gene matches. The germline CDR1 and CDR2 sequences are SGHTA and FQGNSA. CDR3 residues: CASAGIAGVSNEQFF. The CDR3 nucleotides read TGTGCCAGTGCGGGGATAGCGGGAGTTAGCAATGAGCAGTTCTTC. The full variable domain, in which reference TRBV7-2 and TRBJ2-1 provide the parts outside the CDR3, is GAGVSQSPSNKVTEKGKDVELRCDPISGHTALYWYRQSLGQGLEFLIYFQGNSAPDKSGLPSDRFSAERTGGSVSTLTIQRTQQEDSAVYLCASAGIAGVSNEQFFGPGTRLTVL.

The rearrangement uses TRBV5-4 and TRBJ1-2, with TRBD1 matching 7 bases. The CDR3 length is 15 residues. The germline gives CDR1 SGHNT, CDR2 YYREEE (reference sequence). Germline trimming cut 2 bases from V and 0 bases from J; bases unmatched to any gene: 4. The CDR3 DNA follows: TGTGCCAGCAGCTTAGGCGGGACAGCTAACTATGGCTACACCTTC. It codes for CASSLGGTANYGYTF.